This T cell receptor (beta chain) was documented in a study of beta chain features in type 1 diabetes. The ends lost 2 bases at V and 2 bases at J; junction bases unmatched: 5. The germline CDR1 and CDR2 sequences are SGHNT and YYREEE (reference sequence). The CDR3 consists of 15 residues. Sorted populations were all over 95% pure. Expressed TCRB transcripts were sequenced after all isolated RNA was converted to cDNA. Data came from immunoSEQ multiplex PCR; TCRdb stores just in-frame clones and leaves some out. This table holds 620,000 or so clones, around 16% found once. Study conclusions and caveats: Cells expressing TCR highly could be over-represented by cDNA sequencing. Within patients, naive, central memory and Treg TCRB repertoires seemed more similar than within healthy donors. These data did not resolve whether HLA type affects TCRB rearrangement.

As to this clone: Antigen specificity is unknown.

This sequence joins TRBV5-4 and TRBJ2-7; 9 bases agree with TRBD2. This sequence originates from a man younger than 35 in good health. Sequenced material: naive CD4+ T cells from blood. The CDR3 reads CASSLSGGGAYEQYF. In DNA form, the CDR3 reads TGTGCCAGCAGCTTATCCGGCGGGGGGGCCTACGAGCAGTACTTC.